The T cell receptor beta chain under discussion was sequenced for a study of blood T cell repertoires in COVID-19. For the study at large: Sources were T cells, B-cell-depleted T cells, or PBMCs; the material itself was cDNA or gDNA.

Germline CDR1 reads MGHRA; CDR2 reads YSYEKL. This CDR3 comprises 15 residues. The V and J ends lost 3 bases and 6 bases respectively, with 15 bases between them. Profiling relied on immunoSEQ multiplex PCR, and the TCRdb table lists in-frame clones only, not all of them. The data hold around 100,000 clones, with about 85% observed a single time. This clone has more than one count but fewer than ten. This receptor was obtained from a man aged 50-60 years in a cohort sampled during active COVID-19. V usage is TRBV4-1 and J usage is TRBJ1-5; D may be TRBD1 (5 bases). What was sequenced was peripheral blood. CDR3 protein: CASSQGEGVTQPQHF. The CDR3 DNA follows: TGCGCCAGCAGCCAGGGGGAGGGAGTCACTCAGCCCCAGCATTTT.